This TCR beta chain was recovered during a study of T cell responses to AZD1222 COVID-19 vaccine. Study-wide results and caveats: Spike was spanned by vaccine-associated CD4 TCRs, with dominance at 160-218 and 743-854. Repertoires were collected only later (after the peak T cell response had occurred). The sample set comprised mostly white British donors with more females, and clonal diversity was possibly underestimated.

Comment on this clone: Its antigen is not known.

Germline CDR1 and CDR2: LNHNV and YYDKDF (reference sequence). The CDR3 loop spans 14 amino acids. Between the trimmed V and J ends, which lost 6 bases and 4 bases, there was a span of 13 bases. TCRdb keeps only in-frame clones here, not all; method: immunoSEQ multiplex PCR. The sample lists around 140,000 clones, more than 80% seen once, with less than 0.95% in the top ten. V usage is TRBV15 and J usage is TRBJ1-5; D is uncertain. The sequence came from an adult in good health. The source was peripheral blood, collected on day 0 of MenACWY control vaccination. CDR3 in DNA: TGTGCCACCAGGACCGACGGCAATAATCAGCCCCAGCATTTT. Protein sequence: CATRTDGNNQPQHF.